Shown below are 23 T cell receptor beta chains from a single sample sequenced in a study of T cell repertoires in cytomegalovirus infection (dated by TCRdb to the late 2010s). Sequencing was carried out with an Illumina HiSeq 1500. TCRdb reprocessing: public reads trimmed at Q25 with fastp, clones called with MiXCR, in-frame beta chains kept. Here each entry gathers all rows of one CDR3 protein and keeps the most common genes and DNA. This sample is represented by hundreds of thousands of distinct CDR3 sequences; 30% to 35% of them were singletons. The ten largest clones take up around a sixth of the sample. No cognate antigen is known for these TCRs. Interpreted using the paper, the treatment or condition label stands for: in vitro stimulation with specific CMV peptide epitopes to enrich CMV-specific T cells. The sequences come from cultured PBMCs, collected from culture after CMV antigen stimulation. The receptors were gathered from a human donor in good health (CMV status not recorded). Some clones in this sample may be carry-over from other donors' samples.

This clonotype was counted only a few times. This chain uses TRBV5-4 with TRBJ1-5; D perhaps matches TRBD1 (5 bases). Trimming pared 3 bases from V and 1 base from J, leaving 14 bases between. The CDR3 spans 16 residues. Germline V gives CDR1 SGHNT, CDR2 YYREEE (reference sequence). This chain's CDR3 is CASSSTPGYSNQPQHF. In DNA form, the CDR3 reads TGTGCCAGCAGCTCCACCCCAGGGTACAGCAATCAGCCCCAGCATTTT.

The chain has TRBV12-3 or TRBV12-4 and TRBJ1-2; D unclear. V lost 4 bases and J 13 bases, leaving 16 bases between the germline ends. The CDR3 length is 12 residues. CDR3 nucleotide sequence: TGTGCCAGCAGTTCCCTTAGCGCGGACTCCACCTTC. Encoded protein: CASSSLSADSTF.

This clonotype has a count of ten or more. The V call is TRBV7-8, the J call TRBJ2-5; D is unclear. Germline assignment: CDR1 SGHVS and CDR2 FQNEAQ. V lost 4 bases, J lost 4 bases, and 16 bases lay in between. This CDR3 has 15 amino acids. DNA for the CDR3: TGTGCCAGCAGCTCTCATCAACGCCCAACAGAGACCCAGTACTTC. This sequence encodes CASSSHQRPTETQYF.

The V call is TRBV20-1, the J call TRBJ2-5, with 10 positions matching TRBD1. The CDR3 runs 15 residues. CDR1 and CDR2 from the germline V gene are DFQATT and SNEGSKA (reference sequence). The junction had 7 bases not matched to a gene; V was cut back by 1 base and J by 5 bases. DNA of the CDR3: TGCAGTGCTAGAGCGGGGGACAGGGGAGGGGAGACCCAGTACTTC. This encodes CSARAGDRGGETQYF.

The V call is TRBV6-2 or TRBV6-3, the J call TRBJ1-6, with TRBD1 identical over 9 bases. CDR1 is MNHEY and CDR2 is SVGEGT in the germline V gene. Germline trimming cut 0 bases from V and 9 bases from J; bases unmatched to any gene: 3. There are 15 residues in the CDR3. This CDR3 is CASSYSRTGVSPLHF. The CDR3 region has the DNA TGTGCCAGCAGTTACTCAAGGACAGGGGTTTCACCCCTCCACTTT.

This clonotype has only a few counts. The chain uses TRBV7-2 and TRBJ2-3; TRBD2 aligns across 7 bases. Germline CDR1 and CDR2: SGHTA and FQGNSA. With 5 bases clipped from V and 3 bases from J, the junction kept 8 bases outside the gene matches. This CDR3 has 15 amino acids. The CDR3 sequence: CASSPLGGETDTQYF. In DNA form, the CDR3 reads TGTGCCAGCAGCCCCTTGGGGGGGGAAACAGATACGCAGTATTTT.

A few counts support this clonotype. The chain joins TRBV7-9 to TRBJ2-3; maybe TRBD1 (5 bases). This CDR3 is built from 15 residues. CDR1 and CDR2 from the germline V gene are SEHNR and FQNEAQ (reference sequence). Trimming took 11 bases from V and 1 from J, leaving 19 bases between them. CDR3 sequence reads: CAAFQGPIGTDTQYF. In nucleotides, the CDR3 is TGTGCCGCTTTCCAGGGCCCTATTGGCACAGATACGCAGTATTTT.

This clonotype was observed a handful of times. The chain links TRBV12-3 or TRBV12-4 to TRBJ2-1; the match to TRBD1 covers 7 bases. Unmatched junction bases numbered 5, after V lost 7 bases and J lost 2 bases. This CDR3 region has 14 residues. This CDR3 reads CASTPGTAYNEQFF. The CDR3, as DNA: TGTGCCAGCACCCCCGGGACAGCCTACAATGAGCAGTTCTTC.

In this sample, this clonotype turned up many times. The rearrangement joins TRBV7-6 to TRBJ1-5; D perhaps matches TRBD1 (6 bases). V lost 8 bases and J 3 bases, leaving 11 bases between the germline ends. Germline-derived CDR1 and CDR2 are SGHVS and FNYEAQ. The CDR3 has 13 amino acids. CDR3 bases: TGTGCCAGCTCGGGGGGCATCAATCAGCCCCAGCATTTT. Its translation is CASSGGINQPQHF.

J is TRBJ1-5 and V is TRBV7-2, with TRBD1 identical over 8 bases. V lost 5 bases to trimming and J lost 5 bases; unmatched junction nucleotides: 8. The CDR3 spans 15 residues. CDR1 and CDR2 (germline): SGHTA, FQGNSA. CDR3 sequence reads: CASSPQTGVDQPQHF. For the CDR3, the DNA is TGTGCCAGCAGCCCGCAGACAGGGGTTGATCAGCCCCAGCATTTT.

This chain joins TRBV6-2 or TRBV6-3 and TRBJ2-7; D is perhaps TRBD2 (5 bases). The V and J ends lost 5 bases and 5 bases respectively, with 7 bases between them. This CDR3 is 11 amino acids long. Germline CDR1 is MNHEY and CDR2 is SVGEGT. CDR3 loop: CASSMEDEQYF. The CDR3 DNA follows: TGTGCCAGCAGTATGGAGGACGAGCAGTACTTC.

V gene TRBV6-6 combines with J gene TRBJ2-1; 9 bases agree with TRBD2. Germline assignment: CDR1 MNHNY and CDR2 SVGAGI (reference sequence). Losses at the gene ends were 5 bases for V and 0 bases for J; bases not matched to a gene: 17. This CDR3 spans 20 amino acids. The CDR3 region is CASSDGGPSGVIYSYNEQFF. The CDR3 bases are TGTGCCAGCAGTGATGGGGGCCCTAGCGGGGTTATATACTCCTACAATGAGCAGTTCTTC.

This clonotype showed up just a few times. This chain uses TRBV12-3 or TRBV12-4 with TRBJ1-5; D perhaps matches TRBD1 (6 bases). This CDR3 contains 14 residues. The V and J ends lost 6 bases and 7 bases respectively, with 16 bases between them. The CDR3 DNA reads TGTGCCAGCAGCTCCAGCCCTGACAGGCAGCCCCAGCATTTT. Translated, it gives CASSSSPDRQPQHF.

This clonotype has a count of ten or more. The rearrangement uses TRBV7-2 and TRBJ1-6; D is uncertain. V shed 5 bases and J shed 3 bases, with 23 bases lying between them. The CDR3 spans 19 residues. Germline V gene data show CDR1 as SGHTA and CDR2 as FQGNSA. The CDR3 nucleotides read TGTGCCAGCAGCCCGACACGGACCGCAGACCAACTCTATAATTCACCCCTCCACTTT. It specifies CASSPTRTADQLYNSPLHF.

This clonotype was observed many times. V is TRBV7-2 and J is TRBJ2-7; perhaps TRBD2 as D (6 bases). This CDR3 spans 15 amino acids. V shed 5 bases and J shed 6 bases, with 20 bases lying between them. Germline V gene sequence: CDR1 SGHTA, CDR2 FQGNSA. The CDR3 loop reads CASSTKYGGLSEQYF. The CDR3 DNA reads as TGTGCCAGCAGCACGAAGTACGGGGGTCTCTCCGAGCAGTACTTC.

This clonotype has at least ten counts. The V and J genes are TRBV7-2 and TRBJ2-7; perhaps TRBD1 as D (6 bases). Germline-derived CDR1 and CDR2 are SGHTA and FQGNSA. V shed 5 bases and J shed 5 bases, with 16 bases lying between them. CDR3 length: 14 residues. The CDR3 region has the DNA TGTGCCAGCAGCAGACAGGCTTCCTTGGACGAGCAGTACTTC. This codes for CASSRQASLDEQYF.

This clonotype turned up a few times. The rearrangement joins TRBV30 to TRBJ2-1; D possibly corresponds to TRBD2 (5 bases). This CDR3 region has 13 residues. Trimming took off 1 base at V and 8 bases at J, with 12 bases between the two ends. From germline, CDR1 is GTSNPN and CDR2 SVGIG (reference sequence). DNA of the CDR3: TGTGCCTGGAGTGCGGGATTACGGTATGAGCAGTTCTTC. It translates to CAWSAGLRYEQFF.

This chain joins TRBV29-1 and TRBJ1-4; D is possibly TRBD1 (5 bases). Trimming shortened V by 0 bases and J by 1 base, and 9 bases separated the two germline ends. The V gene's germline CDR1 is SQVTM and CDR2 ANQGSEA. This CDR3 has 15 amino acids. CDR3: CSVEEAGGTNEKLFF. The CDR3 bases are TGCAGCGTTGAAGAGGCTGGGGGAACTAATGAAAAACTGTTTTTT.

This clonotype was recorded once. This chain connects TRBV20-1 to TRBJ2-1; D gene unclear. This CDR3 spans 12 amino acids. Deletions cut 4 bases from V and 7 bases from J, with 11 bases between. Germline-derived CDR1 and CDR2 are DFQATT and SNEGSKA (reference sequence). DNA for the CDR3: TGCAGTGCTAAATGGACCACTAATGAGCAGTTCTTC. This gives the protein CSAKWTTNEQFF.

The CDR3 region is CASSGSGPAPQETQYF. In DNA form, the CDR3 reads TGTGCCAGCAGCGGATCCGGGCCCGCCCCTCAAGAGACCCAGTACTTC. The gene calls are TRBV5-4 and TRBJ2-5, with no clear D. The CDR3 covers 16 residues. The germline V and J ends were trimmed by 4 bases and 2 bases, with 18 bases remaining between them. Per germline, CDR1 SGHNT and CDR2 YYREEE (reference sequence).

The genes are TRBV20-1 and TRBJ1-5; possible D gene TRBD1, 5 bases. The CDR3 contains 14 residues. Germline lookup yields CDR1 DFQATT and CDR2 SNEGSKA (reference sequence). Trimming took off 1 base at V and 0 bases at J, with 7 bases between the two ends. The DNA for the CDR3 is TGCAGTGCTAGAGGGGGGTTTAGCAATCAGCCCCAGCATTTT. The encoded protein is CSARGGFSNQPQHF.

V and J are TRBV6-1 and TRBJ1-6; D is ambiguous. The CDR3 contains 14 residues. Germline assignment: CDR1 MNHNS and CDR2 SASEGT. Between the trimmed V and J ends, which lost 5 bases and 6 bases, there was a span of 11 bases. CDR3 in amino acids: CASSPRRANSPLHF. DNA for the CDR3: TGTGCCAGCAGTCCGCGGAGAGCTAATTCACCCCTCCACTTT.

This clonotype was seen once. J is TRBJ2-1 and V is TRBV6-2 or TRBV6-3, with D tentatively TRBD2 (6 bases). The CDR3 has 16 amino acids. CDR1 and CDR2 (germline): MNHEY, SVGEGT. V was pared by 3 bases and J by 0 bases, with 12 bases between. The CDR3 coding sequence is TGTGCCAGCAGTTATCGGGCGACTAGCTCCTACAATGAGCAGTTCTTC. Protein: CASSYRATSSYNEQFF.